This is a list of T cell receptor beta chains from one sample in a study of T cells after yellow fever vaccination. TCRdb ran MiXCR on the 5' RACE reads and lists one entry per CDR3 protein. The sample has 400,000 to 450,000 distinct CDR3 sequences, roughly a sixth seen once. This specimen was PBMCs, taken before the yellow fever booster vaccination. These receptors came from a man between 18 and 35 years old who received the YFV17D yellow fever vaccine. The CDR3 runs from the conserved cysteine through the conserved F or W. D genes are given only for firm matches. Some rows mark clone size as missing; the rest say once, few, many or name a class of expanded clone.

J	V	size	D	DNA	CDR3
TRBJ2-2	TRBV20-1	NA	NA	TGCAGTGCTAGAGATGGGCACGGGGAGCTGTTTTTT	CSARDGHGELFF
TRBJ2-2	TRBV9	few	NA	TGTGCCAGCAGCAACCGGGGCGCGGACACCGGGGAGCTGTTTTTT	CASSNRGADTGELFF
TRBJ1-2	TRBV20-1	NA	NA	TGCAGTGCTAGGTCCCCTAGGGGCTATGGCTACACCTTC	CSARSPRGYGYTF
TRBJ2-1	TRBV25-1	NA	NA	TGTGCCAGCGGGACCACAGGTACTCAGCAGTTCTTC	CASGTTGTQQFF
TRBJ2-5	TRBV5-1	NA	NA	TGCGCCAGCAGCTTTGAAAAGACCCAGTACTTC	CASSFEKTQYF
TRBJ2-3	TRBV7-6	few	TRBD1	TGTGCCAGCAGCTTAACTGGACAGGGGAATACAGATACGCAGTATTTT	CASSLTGQGNTDTQYF
TRBJ2-1	TRBV14	few	NA	TGTGCCAGCAGCCAGACGCAGGGCGGTGAGCAGTTCTTC	CASSQTQGGEQFF
TRBJ2-5	TRBV20-1	few	NA	TGCAGTGCTTACCGGGGCACACAAGAGACCCAGTACTTC	CSAYRGTQETQYF
TRBJ1-3	TRBV5-1	NA	NA	TGCGCCAGCAGCCGTTGGGCTTCCAACTCTGGAAACACCATATATTTT	CASSRWASNSGNTIYF
TRBJ2-7	TRBV11-2	NA	TRBD1	TGTGCCAGCACGTCGGGGACAGGGGCGTACGAGCAGTACTTC	CASTSGTGAYEQYF
TRBJ2-3	TRBV6-2/TRBV6-3	NA	NA	TGTGCCAGCACCATCAGCAGGTCACCCACAGATACGCAGTATTTT	CASTISRSPTDTQYF
TRBJ1-2	TRBV3-1	few	NA	TGTGCCAGCAGCCAAGACAGAGCAGGGGTCGGCTACACCTTC	CASSQDRAGVGYTF
TRBJ2-5	TRBV4-1	many	NA	TGCGCCAGCAGCCAAGAGGGCAGTCGGCAAGAGACCCAGTACTTC	CASSQEGSRQETQYF
TRBJ1-1	TRBV7-2	NA	NA	TGTGCCAGCAGCTTAGAGGGGTTCATCCAGTCGACTGAAGCTTTCTTT	CASSLEGFIQSTEAFF
TRBJ2-4	TRBV5-1	NA	TRBD1	TGCGCCAGCACTACGGGGGACAGGGGAATTGGAAACATTCAGTACTTC	CASTTGDRGIGNIQYF
TRBJ2-1	TRBV5-1	NA	TRBD2	TGCGCCAGCAGCCAGGGACTAGCGGGCTTGGATGAGCAGTTCTTC	CASSQGLAGLDEQFF
TRBJ2-6	TRBV2	NA	NA	TGTGCCAGCAGTCTCGACAGGATTGGGGCCAACGTCCTGACTTTC	CASSLDRIGANVLTF
TRBJ2-3	TRBV7-3	NA	NA	TGTGCCAGCAGTATTGGACTTAGCACAGATACGCAGTATTTT	CASSIGLSTDTQYF
TRBJ1-1	TRBV20-1	few	NA	TGCAGTGCTAGAGGGAGGGGTAAGGGAGATGGTACTGAAGCTTTCTTT	CSARGRGKGDGTEAFF
TRBJ1-1	TRBV7-9	few	NA	TGTGCCAGCACCTGGACAGACAACACTGAAGCTTTCTTT	CASTWTDNTEAFF
TRBJ1-2	TRBV5-6	NA	TRBD1	TGTGCCAGCAGCTGGGACAGGGCGATGAGCTATGGCTACACCTTC	CASSWDRAMSYGYTF
TRBJ2-1	TRBV5-1	NA	NA	TGCGCCAGCAGCTCAGGGGGACTTTACAATGAGCAGTTCTTC	CASSSGGLYNEQFF
TRBJ2-1	TRBV5-5	few	TRBD2	TGTGCCAGCCGGACTAGTCCCCAATCCAATGAGCAGTTCTTC	CASRTSPQSNEQFF
TRBJ2-3	TRBV5-1	NA	NA	TGCGCCAGCAGCTTGAGAGCGGCCAGCGTCACAGATACGCAGTATTTT	CASSLRAASVTDTQYF
TRBJ2-3	TRBV4-2	few	NA	TGTGCCAGCAGGCGCGGGGAGACGACAGATACGCAGTATTTT	CASRRGETTDTQYF
TRBJ2-2	TRBV29-1	few	NA	TGCAGCGTTGAAGATTCGGACAAGAACACCGGGGAGCTGTTTTTT	CSVEDSDKNTGELFF
TRBJ2-3	TRBV20-1	NA	NA	TGCAGTGCTAGGAGGCCACGGCTGGCGGGCACAGATACGCAGTATTTT	CSARRPRLAGTDTQYF
TRBJ1-1	TRBV12-3/TRBV12-4	few	NA	TGTGCCAGCAGTTTAGCACTTCGGGATGCTTTCTTT	CASSLALRDAFF
TRBJ1-2	TRBV20-1	once	TRBD1	TGCAGTGCAGCGGGGGGACAGGGGAACTATGGCTACACCTTC	CSAAGGQGNYGYTF
TRBJ2-3	TRBV5-1	NA	TRBD1	TGCGCCAGCAGCTCAGAGGACAGGGAGAGGGCAGATACGCAGTATTTT	CASSSEDRERADTQYF
TRBJ2-4	TRBV4-1	once	NA	TGCGCCAGCAGCCAAGGAGTGGGGCGGGGATTAGCCAAAAACATTCAGTACTTC	CASSQGVGRGLAKNIQYF
TRBJ2-5	TRBV9	NA	TRBD2	TGTGCCAGCAGCGACCCAATGAGCGGGGGGGAAGAGACCCAGTACTTC	CASSDPMSGGEETQYF
TRBJ1-2	TRBV5-1	few	TRBD1	TGCGCCAGCAGCTTAGTACAGGGGGCTAGAGGCTACACCTTC	CASSLVQGARGYTF
TRBJ1-3	TRBV30	few	NA	TGTGCCTGGAGTGTACGAGCCCGCTCTGGAAACACCATATATTTT	CAWSVRARSGNTIYF
TRBJ2-7	TRBV20-1	few	NA	TGCAGTGCTAGAGAACAGGGCCGGAACGAGCAGTACTTC	CSAREQGRNEQYF
TRBJ1-5	TRBV10-3	many	NA	TGTGCCATCAGCGAGGGGGGGCAGCCCCAGCATTTT	CAISEGGQPQHF
TRBJ1-1	TRBV6-2/TRBV6-3	NA	NA	TGTGCCAGCAGTTTCCCACCGGGCGAAGGGAGGGCTGAAGCTTTCTTT	CASSFPPGEGRAEAFF